This record covers a single TCR beta chain. Its antigen is not known. Here immunoSEQ multiplex PCR was the method, and the copy in TCRdb shows in-frame clones only, minus some. The sample records about 1.9 million clones, 85% to 95% being singletons. Naive-designated CD8 cells lacked CD45RO, were positively enriched for CCR7, and omitted terminally differentiated effector memory CD45RA+ cells. This CDR3 is 16 amino acids long. V trimming: 6 bases; J trimming: 0 bases; junction bases outside the gene matches: 6. Germline values: CDR1 SQVTM, CDR2 ANQGSEA. These data belong to a study of shared clonotypes between healthy human individuals. Broader study findings: Though the depth was large, rarefaction showed that sorted-subset sequencing was incomplete.

Material: naive CD8+ T cells from PBMCs. The V and J genes are TRBV29-1 and TRBJ2-7, with 15 bases lining up with TRBD2. The sequence derives from a man between 18 and 29 years old in good health. Some clones in this sample may be carry-over from other donors' samples. The CDR3 DNA reads TGCAGCGTCGTTGGACTAGCGGGAGGGCACTCCTACGAGCAGTACTTC. Its protein is CSVVGLAGGHSYEQYF.